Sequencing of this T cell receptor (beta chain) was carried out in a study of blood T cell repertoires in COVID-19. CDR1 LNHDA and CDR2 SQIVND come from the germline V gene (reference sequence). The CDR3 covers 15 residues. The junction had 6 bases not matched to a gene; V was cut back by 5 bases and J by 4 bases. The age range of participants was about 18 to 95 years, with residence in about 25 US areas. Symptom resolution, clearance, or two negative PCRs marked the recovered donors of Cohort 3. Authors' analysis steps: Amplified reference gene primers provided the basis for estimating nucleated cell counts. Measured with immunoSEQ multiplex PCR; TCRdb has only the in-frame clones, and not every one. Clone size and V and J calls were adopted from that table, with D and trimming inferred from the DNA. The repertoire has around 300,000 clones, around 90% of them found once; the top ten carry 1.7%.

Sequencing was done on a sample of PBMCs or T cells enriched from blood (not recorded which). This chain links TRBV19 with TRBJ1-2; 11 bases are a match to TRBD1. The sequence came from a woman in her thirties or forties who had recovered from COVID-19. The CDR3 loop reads CASSRGQGAPYGYTF. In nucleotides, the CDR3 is TGTGCCAGTAGTCGAGGACAGGGGGCTCCCTATGGCTACACCTTC.